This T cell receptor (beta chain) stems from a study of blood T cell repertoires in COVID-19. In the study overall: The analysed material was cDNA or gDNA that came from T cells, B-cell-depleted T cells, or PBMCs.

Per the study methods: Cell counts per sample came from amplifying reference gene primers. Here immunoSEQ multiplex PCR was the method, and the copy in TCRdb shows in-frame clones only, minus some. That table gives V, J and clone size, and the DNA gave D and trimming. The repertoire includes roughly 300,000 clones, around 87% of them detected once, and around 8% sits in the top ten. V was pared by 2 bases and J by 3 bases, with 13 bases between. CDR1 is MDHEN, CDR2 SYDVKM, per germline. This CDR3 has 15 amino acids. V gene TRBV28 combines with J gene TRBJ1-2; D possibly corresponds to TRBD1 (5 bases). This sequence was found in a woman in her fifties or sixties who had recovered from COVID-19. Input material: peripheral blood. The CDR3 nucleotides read TGTGCCAGCAGTTTAGCGAACAGGCGATACTATGGCTACACCTTC. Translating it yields CASSLANRRYYGYTF.